The clone carrying this T cell receptor beta chain has only one observation. Its antigen is unknown. Libraries were prepared by immunoSEQ multiplex PCR; TCRdb keeps only in-frame clonotypes and omits some of them. The repertoire has 100,000 or so clones, roughly 82% of them found once; the top ten carry 5%. This specimen belongs to a study of T cell responses to AZD1222 COVID-19 vaccine. V shed 5 bases, J shed 2 bases, and the junction held 5 bases outside the gene matches. This CDR3 spans 15 amino acids. Germline V gene lookup returns CDR1 SGHRS and CDR2 YFSETQ. Study observations and caveats: Reportedly, nearly half of unique spike TCRs recognized epitopes outside B.1.351/B.1.1.7 mutations. In all cases, repertoires were sampled only after the peak T cell response. Distributed over spike, vaccine-associated CD4 TCRs predominated at 160-218 and 743-854. A mostly white British donor set with more females was recruited, and clonal diversity was possibly underestimated.

The TCR comes from an adult in good health. The input for sequencing was peripheral blood, taken on day 0 of AZD1222 vaccination. The chain carries TRBV5-1 and TRBJ2-5; TRBD2 agrees at 11 bases. This chain's CDR3 is CASRLLAGVQETQYF. The CDR3 bases are TGCGCCAGCAGATTACTAGCGGGGGTTCAAGAGACCCAGTACTTC.